The clone carrying this T cell receptor (beta chain) came up a few times. Its cognate antigen is unknown. Different DNA sequences within this sample yield the same CDR3. V was trimmed by 0 bases and J by 4 bases, leaving 11 bases between them. The CDR3 sequence is 15 residues long. The germline CDR1 and CDR2 sequences are SGDLS and YYNGEE. The sample belongs to a study of shared clonotypes between healthy human individuals. For the study at large: The plates for each donor numbered three CD4 naive, three CD4 memory, two CD8 naive and one CD8 memory. General study points: Naive CD4 clonotype sharing across four donors was about 5%. Estimated richness was generally greater in naive than memory subsets.

The data were produced by immunoSEQ multiplex PCR, yet TCRdb's version contains in-frame clones alone and is incomplete. The top ten clones hold roughly 1.5% of a sample with under 1,100,000 clones, 75% of them seen once. Sequencing was done on a sample of memory CD4+ T cells sorted from blood. The subset here: CD45RA-negative fraction. The TCR was taken from a young man in good health. The chain has TRBV9 and TRBJ2-1; a weak D match, TRBD2 (5 bases). The CDR3 spells CASSVGTQTYNEQFF. The CDR3 region has the DNA TGTGCCAGCAGCGTAGGGACTCAGACATACAATGAGCAGTTCTTC. Filled out from reference TRBV9 and TRBJ2-1, the complete variable domain reads DSGVTQTPKHLITATGQRVTLRCSPRSGDLSVYWYQQSLDQGLQFLIQYYNGEERAKGNILERFSAQQFPDLHSELNLSSLELGDSALYFCASSVGTQTYNEQFFGPGTRLTVL.